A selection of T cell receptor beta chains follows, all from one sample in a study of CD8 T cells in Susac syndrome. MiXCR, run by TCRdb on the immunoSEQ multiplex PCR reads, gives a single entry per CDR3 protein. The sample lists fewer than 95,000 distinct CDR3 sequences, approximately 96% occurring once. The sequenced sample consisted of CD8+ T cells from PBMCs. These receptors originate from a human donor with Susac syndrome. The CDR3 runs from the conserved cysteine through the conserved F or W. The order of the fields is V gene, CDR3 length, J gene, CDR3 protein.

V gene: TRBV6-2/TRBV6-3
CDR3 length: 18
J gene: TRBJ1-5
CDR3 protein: CASSYIGTGFDSNQPQHF

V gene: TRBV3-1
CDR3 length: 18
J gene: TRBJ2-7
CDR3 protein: CASSQGDSGLAVPYEQYF

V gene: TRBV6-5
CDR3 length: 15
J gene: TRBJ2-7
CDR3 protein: CASSRDRINTYEQYF

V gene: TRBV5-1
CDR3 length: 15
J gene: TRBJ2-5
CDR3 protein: CASSRTQGSDETQYF

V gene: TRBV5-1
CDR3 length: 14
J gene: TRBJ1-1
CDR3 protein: CASSFGLGATEAFF

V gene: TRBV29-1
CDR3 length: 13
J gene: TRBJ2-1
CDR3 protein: CSVEVTSYNEQFF

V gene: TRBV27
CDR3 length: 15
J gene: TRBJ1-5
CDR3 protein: CASSRGTANNQPQHF

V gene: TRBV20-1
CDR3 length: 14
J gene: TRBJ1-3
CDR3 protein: CSARAPLGINTIYF

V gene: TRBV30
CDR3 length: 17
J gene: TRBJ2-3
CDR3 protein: CAWEHGGPILSTDTQYF

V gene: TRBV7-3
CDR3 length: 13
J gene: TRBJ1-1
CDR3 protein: CASSPTGGTEAFF

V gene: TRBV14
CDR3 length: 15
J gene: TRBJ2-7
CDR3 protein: CASSQVTSGGTAQYF

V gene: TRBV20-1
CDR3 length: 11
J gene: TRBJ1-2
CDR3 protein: CSGGGDYGYTF

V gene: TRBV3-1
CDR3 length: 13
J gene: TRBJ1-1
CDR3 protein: CASSQDSPGPAFF

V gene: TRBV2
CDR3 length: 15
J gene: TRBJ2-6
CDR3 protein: CASRADSSGANVLTF

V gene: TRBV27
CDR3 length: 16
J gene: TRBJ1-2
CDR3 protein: CATGTLGGQRPYGYTF

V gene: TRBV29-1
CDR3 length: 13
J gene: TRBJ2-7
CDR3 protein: CSVENQGAYEQYF